Following are 27 T cell receptor beta chains from one sample sequenced in a study of T-cell reconstitution after alpha-beta-depleted transplantation in children. Unique molecular identifiers were incorporated during preparation of the TCRbeta library. TCRdb fed the PCR reads into MiXCR, producing one record per CDR3 protein. The sample holds approximately 270,000 distinct CDR3 sequences, 9.9% seen once. Here the sequenced sample was PBMCs from the stem cell graft donor, taken from the stem cell graft. The receptors were gathered from a human donor who donated a stem cell graft to a child with SCID.

This clonotype was seen only a few times. CDR3 DNA: TGTGCCAGCAGCCGGGCCAGTACCTACGAGCAGTACTTC. Amino acid sequence: CASSRASTYEQYF. V usage is TRBV7-9 and J usage is TRBJ2-7; D is undetermined. The V gene lost 5 bases and the J gene lost 2 bases, with 10 bases spanning the gap. Germline-derived CDR1 and CDR2 are SEHNR and FQNEAQ (reference sequence). CDR3 length equals 13 residues.

This sequence joins TRBV13 and TRBJ2-7; 8 bases are a match to TRBD1. The CDR3 is 14 amino acids. Germline V gene lookup returns CDR1 PRHDT and CDR2 FYEKMQ (reference sequence). V lost 5 bases and J lost 4; bases outside the gene matches: 7. The CDR3 nucleotides are TGTGCCAGCAGCATAGACAGGGGTGGTTACGAGCAGTACTTC. Translation gives CASSIDRGGYEQYF.

V is TRBV7-9 and J is TRBJ1-1, with a weak D call TRBD1 (6 bases). CDR3 length: 14 residues. Germline loops: CDR1 SEHNR, CDR2 FQNEAQ (reference sequence). The V gene lost 5 bases and the J gene lost 10 bases, with 20 bases spanning the gap. CDR3 sequence: CASSGLGGGSLAFF. CDR3 bases: TGTGCCAGCAGCGGCTTGGGGGGCGGGAGTTTAGCTTTCTTT.

This clonotype was seen more than once but under ten times. The rearrangement joins TRBV29-1 to TRBJ1-2; 7 bases line up with TRBD1. Germline CDR1 SQVTM, CDR2 ANQGSEA. With V trimmed by 7 bases and J by 4 bases, 6 bases remained unmatched. This CDR3 has 12 amino acids. The CDR3 loop reads CSGEAGGYGYTF. The CDR3 DNA reads TGCAGCGGGGAGGCAGGGGGCTATGGCTACACCTTC.

The rearrangement uses TRBV15 and TRBJ1-2; TRBD1 might be the D (6 bases). The V end was cut by 0 bases, the J end by 4 bases, with 9 bases between. The CDR3 runs 14 residues. Per germline, CDR1 LNHNV and CDR2 YYDKDF (reference sequence). The CDR3 is CATSRDRGGYGYTF. The CDR3 region has the DNA TGTGCCACCAGCAGAGACAGGGGAGGCTATGGCTACACCTTC. Combining the CDR3 with reference TRBV15 and TRBJ1-2 gives the whole variable domain DAMVIQNPRYQVTQFGKPVTLSCSQTLNHNVMYWYQQKSSQAPKLLFHYYDKDFNNEADTPDNFQSRRPNTSFCFLDIRSPGLGDTAMYLCATSRDRGGYGYTFGSGTRLTVV.

This rearrangement joins TRBV5-6 to TRBJ1-6, with D possibly matching TRBD1 (5 bases). V shed 4 bases and J shed 5 bases, with 7 bases lying between them. The germline CDR1 and CDR2 sequences are SGHDT and YYEEEE. CDR3 length: 13 amino acids. CDR3 amino acids: CASSPGHNSPLHF. CDR3 sequence (DNA): TGTGCCAGCAGCCCAGGGCATAATTCACCCCTCCACTTT.

The V call is TRBV7-9, the J call TRBJ1-6, with D hard to call. The CDR3 is 15 residues long. The germline CDR1 and CDR2 sequences are SEHNR and FQNEAQ (reference sequence). With 5 bases removed from V and 7 bases from J, the gap between germline ends came to 15 bases. The CDR3 here is CASSPAGSKNSPLHF. The CDR3 DNA follows: TGTGCCAGCAGCCCCGCGGGGTCTAAAAATTCACCCCTCCACTTT.

The chain is built from TRBV7-3 and TRBJ2-2, with a weak D call TRBD2 (6 bases). Looked up from germline, CDR1 is SGHTA and CDR2 is FQGTGA. This CDR3 has 17 amino acids. V shed 2 bases and J shed 4 bases, with 17 bases lying between them. The DNA of the CDR3 is TGTGCCAGCAGCTTAGACTCAGGCCTGGGGGGCACCGGGGAGCTGTTTTTT. Amino acid sequence: CASSLDSGLGGTGELFF.

This clonotype was found many times. This rearrangement joins TRBV5-1 to TRBJ2-1; possible D gene TRBD1, 7 bases. The CDR3 loop spans 16 amino acids. Germline CDR1 reads SGHRS; CDR2 reads YFSETQ. V lost 0 bases and J 1 base, leaving 11 bases between the germline ends. As DNA, the CDR3 is TGCGCCAGCAGCTTGGCCGCAGGGGGGTCCTACAATGAGCAGTTCTTC. Its translation: CASSLAAGGSYNEQFF.

The rearrangement joins TRBV9 to TRBJ1-6, with D maybe TRBD1 (6 bases). The CDR3 totals 14 residues. V was shortened by 4 bases and J by 6 bases, with 11 bases between the two germline ends. Germline CDR1 is SGDLS and CDR2 is YYNGEE. The CDR3: CASSPQGSNSPLHF. DNA of the CDR3: TGTGCCAGCAGCCCACAGGGAAGTAATTCACCCCTCCACTTT.

This chain connects TRBV5-6 to TRBJ1-1; D not certain. V was trimmed by 2 bases and J by 4 bases, leaving 12 bases between them. In germline, CDR1 is SGHDT, CDR2 YYEEEE. CDR3 size: 14 residues. Written as DNA, the CDR3 is TGTGCCAGCAGCTTTGGCACCAGTGGCACTGAAGCTTTCTTT. It codes for CASSFGTSGTEAFF.

This chain joins TRBV3-1 and TRBJ2-6; D not resolved. The germline V gene encodes CDR1 LGHDT and CDR2 YNNKEL (reference sequence). This CDR3 is 16 amino acids long. Trimming pared 4 bases from V and 2 bases from J, leaving 12 bases between. The CDR3 reads CASSPLPQAGANVLTF. CDR3 nucleotide sequence: TGTGCCAGCAGCCCACTTCCCCAGGCTGGGGCCAACGTCCTGACTTTC.

This rearrangement joins TRBV7-2 to TRBJ1-2; D is uncertain. Trimming removed 5 bases from V and 6 bases from J, with 10 bases in between. Germline V gives CDR1 SGHTA, CDR2 FQGNSA. The CDR3 consists of 12 residues. CDR3 in DNA: TGTGCCAGCAGCCCAAAGTCTGATGGCTACACCTTC. Translating gives CASSPKSDGYTF.

This clonotype was detected only a few times. The chain is built from TRBV20-1 and TRBJ2-2; perhaps D is TRBD1 or TRBD2 (5 bases each). The germline CDR1 and CDR2 sequences are DFQATT and SNEGSKA (reference sequence). V was shortened by 0 bases and J by 3 bases, with 11 bases between the two germline ends. This CDR3 is 15 amino acids long. The CDR3 DNA is TGCAGTGCTAGAGATCCCGGGGACGACACCGGGGAGCTGTTTTTT. Protein product: CSARDPGDDTGELFF.

The chain employs TRBV7-9 and TRBJ2-1; 7 bases agree with TRBD1. The germline V gene has CDR1 SEHNR and CDR2 FQNEAQ (reference sequence). J gave up 3 bases and V 5 bases, and 7 bases lay outside the gene matches. The CDR3 is 15 amino acids. The CDR3 sequence is CASSTDRIYYNEQFF. The CDR3 nucleotides read TGTGCCAGCAGCACGGACAGGATTTACTACAATGAGCAGTTCTTC.

This clonotype was recorded a few times. The gene calls are TRBV7-9 and TRBJ2-3; the D gene is possibly TRBD1 (6 bases). Trimming stripped 4 bases from V and 0 bases from J, with 11 bases between. Germline V lookup: CDR1 SEHNR, CDR2 FQNEAQ (reference sequence). The CDR3 has 15 amino acids. DNA of the CDR3: TGTGCCAGCAGCTATGGGACATCGAGCACAGATACGCAGTATTTT. Its protein product is CASSYGTSSTDTQYF.

This clonotype was seen many times. This sequence joins TRBV5-1 and TRBJ2-2; D is undetermined. The CDR3 is made up of 13 amino acids. Per germline, CDR1 SGHRS and CDR2 YFSETQ. V was cut by 0 bases and J by 6 bases, with 6 bases left in between. The CDR3 DNA is TGCGCCAGCAGCTTGGTTGTCGCCGGGGAGCTGTTTTTT. The encoded protein is CASSLVVAGELFF. Drawing the rest from reference TRBV5-1 and TRBJ2-2, the complete variable domain is KAGVTQTPRYLIKTRGQQVTLSCSPISGHRSVSWYQQTPGQGLQFLFEYFSETQRNKGNFPGRFSGRQFSNSRSEMNVSTLELGDSALYLCASSLVVAGELFFGEGSRLTVL.

The DNA for the CDR3 is TGCAGTGCCCACCTAAGGGGAAGGACGAAGAACACTGAAGCTTTCTTT. It codes for CSAHLRGRTKNTEAFF. The J gene is TRBJ1-1, the V gene TRBV20-1; possible D gene TRBD1, 5 bases. There are 16 residues in the CDR3. V was pared by 6 bases and J by 1 base, with 21 bases between. Per the germline V gene, CDR1 is DFQATT and CDR2 is SNEGSKA (reference sequence).

In this sample, this clonotype turned up many times. The rearrangement uses TRBV20-1 and TRBJ2-7; 8 bases agree with TRBD1. The CDR3 covers 15 residues. Germline loops: CDR1 DFQATT, CDR2 SNEGSKA (reference sequence). V lost 5 bases and J lost 7; bases outside the gene matches: 16. The CDR3 coding sequence is TGCAGTGCTCCGATTTATGACAGGGGTGAGCGGGAGCAGTACTTC. This gives the protein CSAPIYDRGEREQYF.

There are a few counts of this clonotype. With a much larger clone just one base away, this may be a read error. The CDR3: CASSFEGHEQYF. The CDR3 coding sequence is TGTGCCAGCAGCTTTGAAGGGCACGAGCAGTACTTC. This chain links TRBV7-9 with TRBJ2-7; D gene ambiguous. Germline-derived CDR1 and CDR2 are SEHNR and FQNEAQ (reference sequence). This CDR3 is built from 12 residues. Trimming shortened V by 3 bases and J by 5 bases, and 8 bases separated the two germline ends.

Ten or more counts support this clonotype. J is TRBJ1-5 and V is TRBV7-8; D is ambiguous. The germline gives CDR1 SGHVS, CDR2 FQNEAQ. V was trimmed by 1 base and J by 7 bases, leaving 14 bases between them. The CDR3 contains 15 residues. CDR3 nucleotides: TGTGCCAGCAGCTTAGGAGAGACAAGAGGACAGCCCCAGCATTTT. This encodes CASSLGETRGQPQHF.

This clonotype showed up many times. CDR3 sequence reads: CASGSVVGGLQETQYF. Here the CDR3 DNA reads TGTGCTAGTGGTTCTGTCGTCGGGGGACTGCAAGAGACCCAGTACTTC. The chain is built from TRBV12-5 and TRBJ2-5, with D perhaps TRBD2 (6 bases). The germline V and J ends were trimmed by 4 bases and 2 bases, with 17 bases remaining between them. The CDR3 is made up of 16 amino acids. In germline, CDR1 is LGHNT, CDR2 FRNRAP.

CDR3 protein: CSARPGANNEQFF. The CDR3 nucleotides read TGCAGTGCTCGACCGGGAGCCAACAATGAGCAGTTCTTC. The V call is TRBV20-1, the J call TRBJ2-1; D perhaps matches TRBD2 (6 bases). Germline CDR1 is DFQATT and CDR2 is SNEGSKA (reference sequence). The CDR3 runs to 13 residues. Trimming cost V 5 bases and J 5 bases, with 13 bases left between them.

A few counts support this clonotype. This chain connects TRBV5-1 to TRBJ2-7; D may correspond to TRBD1 or TRBD2 (5 bases each). Per the germline V gene, CDR1 is SGHRS and CDR2 is YFSETQ. V was clipped by 3 bases and J by 0 bases, with 10 bases between them. CDR3 size: 14 residues. CDR3 amino acids: CASSSPGSSYEQYF. The CDR3 nucleotides are TGCGCCAGCAGCTCCCCAGGGAGCTCCTACGAGCAGTACTTC. Supplemented by reference TRBV5-1 and TRBJ2-7, the full variable domain reads KAGVTQTPRYLIKTRGQQVTLSCSPISGHRSVSWYQQTPGQGLQFLFEYFSETQRNKGNFPGRFSGRQFSNSRSEMNVSTLELGDSALYLCASSSPGSSYEQYFGPGTRLTVT.

V and J are TRBV27 and TRBJ2-7, with 8 bases identical to TRBD1. Trimming took 3 bases from V and 3 from J; bases not matched to a gene: 7. CDR1 and CDR2 from the germline V gene are MNHEY and SMNVEV (reference sequence). This CDR3 comprises 15 residues. The CDR3 here is CASSLSGTGLYEQYF. In DNA, the CDR3 is TGTGCCAGCAGTTTGTCTGGGACAGGACTCTACGAGCAGTACTTC.

The gene calls are TRBV5-1 and TRBJ2-1; 11 bases line up with TRBD2. This CDR3 contains 17 residues. The V gene end was trimmed by 3 bases and the J gene end by 4 bases; junction bases not matched to a gene: 9. The germline gives CDR1 SGHRS, CDR2 YFSETQ. The CDR3 sequence: CASSWDLAGGRYNEQFF. Written as DNA, the CDR3 is TGCGCCAGCAGCTGGGACCTAGCGGGGGGAAGGTACAATGAGCAGTTCTTC.

V gene TRBV3-1 combines with J gene TRBJ1-5; D unresolved. The CDR3 consists of 13 residues. The V gene lost 1 base and the J gene lost 4 bases, with 5 bases spanning the gap. Germline V gene lookup returns CDR1 LGHDT and CDR2 YNNKEL (reference sequence). Here the CDR3 DNA reads TGTGCCAGCAGCCAAGCAGGTAATCAGCCCCAGCATTTT. It specifies CASSQAGNQPQHF.